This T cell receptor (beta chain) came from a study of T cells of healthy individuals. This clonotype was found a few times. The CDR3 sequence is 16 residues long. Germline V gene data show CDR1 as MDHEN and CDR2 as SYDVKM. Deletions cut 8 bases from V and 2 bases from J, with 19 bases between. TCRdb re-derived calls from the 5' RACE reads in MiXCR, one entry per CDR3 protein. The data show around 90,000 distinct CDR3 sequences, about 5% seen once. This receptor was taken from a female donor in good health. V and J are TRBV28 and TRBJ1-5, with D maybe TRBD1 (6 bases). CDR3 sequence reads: CASFSGWGRGNQPQHF. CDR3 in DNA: TGTGCCAGCTTTTCAGGTTGGGGGCGGGGCAATCAGCCCCAGCATTTT.